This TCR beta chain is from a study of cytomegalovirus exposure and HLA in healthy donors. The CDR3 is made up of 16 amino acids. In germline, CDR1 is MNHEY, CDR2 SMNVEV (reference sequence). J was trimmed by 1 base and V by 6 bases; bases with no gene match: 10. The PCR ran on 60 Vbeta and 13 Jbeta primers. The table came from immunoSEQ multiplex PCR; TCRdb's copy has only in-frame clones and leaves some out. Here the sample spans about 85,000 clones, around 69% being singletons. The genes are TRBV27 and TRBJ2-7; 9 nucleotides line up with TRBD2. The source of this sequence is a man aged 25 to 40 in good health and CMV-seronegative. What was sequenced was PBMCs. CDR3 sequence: CASRPLSGRTSYEQYF. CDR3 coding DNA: TGTGCCAGCAGGCCTCTTAGCGGGAGAACGTCCTACGAGCAGTACTTC.